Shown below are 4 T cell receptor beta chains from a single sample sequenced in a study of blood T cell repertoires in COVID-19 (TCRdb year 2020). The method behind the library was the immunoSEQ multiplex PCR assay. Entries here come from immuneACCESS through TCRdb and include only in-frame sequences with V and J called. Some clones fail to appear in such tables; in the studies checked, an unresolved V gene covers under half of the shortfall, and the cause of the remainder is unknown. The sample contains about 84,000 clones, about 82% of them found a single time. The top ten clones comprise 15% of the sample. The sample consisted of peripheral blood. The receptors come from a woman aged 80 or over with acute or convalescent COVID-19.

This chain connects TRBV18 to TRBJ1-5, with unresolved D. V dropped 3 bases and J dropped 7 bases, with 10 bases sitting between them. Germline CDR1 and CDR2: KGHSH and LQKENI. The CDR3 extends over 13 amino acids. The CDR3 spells CASSPREDQPQHF. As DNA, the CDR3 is TGTGCCAGCTCACCTCGGGAGGACCAGCCCCAGCATTTT.

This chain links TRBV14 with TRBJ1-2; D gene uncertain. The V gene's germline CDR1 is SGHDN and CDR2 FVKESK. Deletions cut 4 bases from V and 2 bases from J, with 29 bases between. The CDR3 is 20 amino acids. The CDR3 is CASSPTRSGWLQLWNYGYTF. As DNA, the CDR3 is TGTGCCAGCAGCCCGACCAGGAGCGGGTGGCTTCAACTATGGAACTATGGCTACACCTTC. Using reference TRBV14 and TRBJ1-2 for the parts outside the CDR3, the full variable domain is EAGVTQFPSHSVIEKGQTVTLRCDPISGHDNLYWYRRVMGKEIKFLLHFVKESKQDESGMPNNRFLAERTGGTYSTLKVQPAELEDSGVYFCASSPTRSGWLQLWNYGYTFGSGTRLTVV.

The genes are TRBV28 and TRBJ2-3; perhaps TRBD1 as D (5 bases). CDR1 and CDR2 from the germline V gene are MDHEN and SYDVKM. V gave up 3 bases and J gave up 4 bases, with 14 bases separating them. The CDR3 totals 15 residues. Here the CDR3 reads CASSFSQGRADTQYF. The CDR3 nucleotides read TGTGCCAGCAGTTTCAGTCAGGGCCGCGCAGATACGCAGTATTTT.

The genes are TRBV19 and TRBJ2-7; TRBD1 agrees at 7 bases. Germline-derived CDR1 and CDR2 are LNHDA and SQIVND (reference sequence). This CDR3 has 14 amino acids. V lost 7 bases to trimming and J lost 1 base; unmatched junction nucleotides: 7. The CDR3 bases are TGTGCCAGTAATCGCCGGGACAGATCCTACGAGCAGTACTTC. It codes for CASNRRDRSYEQYF.